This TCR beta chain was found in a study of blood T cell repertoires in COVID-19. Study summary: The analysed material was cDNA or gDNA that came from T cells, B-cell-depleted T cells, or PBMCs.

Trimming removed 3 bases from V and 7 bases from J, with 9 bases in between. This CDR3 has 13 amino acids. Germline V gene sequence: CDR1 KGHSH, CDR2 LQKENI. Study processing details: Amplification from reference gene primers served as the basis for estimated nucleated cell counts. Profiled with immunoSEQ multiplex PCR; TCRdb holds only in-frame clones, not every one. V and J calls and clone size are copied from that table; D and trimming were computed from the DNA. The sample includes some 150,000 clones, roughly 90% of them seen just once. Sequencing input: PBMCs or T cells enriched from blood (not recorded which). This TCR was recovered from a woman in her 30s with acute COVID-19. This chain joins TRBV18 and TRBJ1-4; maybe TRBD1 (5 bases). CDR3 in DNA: TGTGCCAGCTCACCGACAGCGACTGAAAAACTGTTTTTT. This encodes CASSPTATEKLFF.